The clone carrying this TCR beta chain was recorded only once. These data originate in a study of blood T cell repertoires in COVID-19. How the authors handled the data: Estimation of nucleated cell counts relied on the amplification of reference gene primers. Assay used: immunoSEQ multiplex PCR; TCRdb lists only in-frame clones, some missing. The DNA gave D and trimming, while V, J and clone size come from that table. The top ten clones hold about 4.9% of a sample with tens of thousands of clones, over 75% of them seen once. This clonotype was obtained from a human donor in a cohort sampled during active COVID-19. Sequenced material: peripheral blood.

The CDR3 loop is CASSPRDTTYEQYF. CDR3 bases: TGCGCCAGCAGCCCCCGGGACACCACCTACGAGCAGTACTTC. The J gene is TRBJ2-7, the V gene TRBV4-1; perhaps TRBD1 as D (6 bases). This CDR3 spans 14 amino acids. V was clipped by 4 bases and J by 2 bases, with 12 bases between them. CDR1 is MGHRA and CDR2 is YSYEKL in the germline V gene.